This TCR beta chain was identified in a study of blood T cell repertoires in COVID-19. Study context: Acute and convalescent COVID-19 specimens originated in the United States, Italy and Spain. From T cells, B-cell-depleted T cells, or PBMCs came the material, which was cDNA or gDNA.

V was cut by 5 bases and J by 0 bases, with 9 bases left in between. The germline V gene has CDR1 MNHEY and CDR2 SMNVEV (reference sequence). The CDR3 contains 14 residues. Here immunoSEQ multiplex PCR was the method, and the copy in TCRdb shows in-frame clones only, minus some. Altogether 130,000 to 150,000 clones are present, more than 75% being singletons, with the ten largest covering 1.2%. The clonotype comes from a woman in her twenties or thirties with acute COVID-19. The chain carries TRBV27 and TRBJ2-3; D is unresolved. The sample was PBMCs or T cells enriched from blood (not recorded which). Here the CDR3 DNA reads TGTGCCAGCAGTACGAGAACTAGCACAGATACGCAGTATTTT. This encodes CASSTRTSTDTQYF.